The 5 T cell receptor beta chains below come from one sample, sequenced in a study of blood T cell repertoires in COVID-19. Clones were read by immunoSEQ multiplex PCR, and TCRdb kept only the in-frame ones, dropping some. The table has some 290,000 clones, roughly nine tenths seen once. Sequencing was performed on peripheral blood. The receptors were gathered from a woman aged 25 to 39 with COVID-19, enrolled during active disease.

In the case of this clone: The sample contains more than one DNA sequence encoding this CDR3. The V and J genes are TRBV7-9 and TRBJ1-5; D is undetermined. The CDR3 sequence is 14 residues long. In germline, CDR1 is SEHNR, CDR2 FQNEAQ (reference sequence). The ends were cut back, 1 base at V and 4 bases at J, with 8 bases in the middle. CDR3 DNA sequence: TGTGCCAGCAGCTTAGGGCCGGGAAATCAGCCCCAGCATTTT. Amino acid sequence: CASSLGPGNQPQHF.

The rearrangement uses TRBV6-5 and TRBJ1-1, with D maybe TRBD1 (5 bases). Germline CDR1 and CDR2: MNHEY and SVGAGI. This CDR3 region has 15 residues. The V end lost 6 bases, the J end lost 4 bases, and 18 bases lay between the germline ends. The CDR3 reads CASRDRDWGSTEAFF. The CDR3 DNA is TGTGCCAGCAGGGACCGGGACTGGGGGAGCACTGAAGCTTTCTTT.

The rearrangement links TRBV24-1 to TRBJ1-4, with D possibly TRBD1 on 6 matching bases. Germline assignment: CDR1 KGHDR and CDR2 SFDVKD. The CDR3 has 19 amino acids. V was shortened by 5 bases and J by 0 bases, with 21 bases between the two germline ends. This CDR3 is CATSALMGGAPATNEKLFF. CDR3 DNA sequence: TGTGCCACCAGTGCCCTAATGGGGGGGGCGCCGGCAACTAATGAAAAACTGTTTTTT.

This clone showed up just a few times. V and J are TRBV5-4 and TRBJ2-7; D is unresolved. The germline V gene has CDR1 SGHNT and CDR2 YYREEE (reference sequence). This CDR3 is 14 amino acids long. Trimming took off 0 bases at V and 2 bases at J, with 9 bases between the two ends. The DNA for the CDR3 is TGTGCCAGCAGCTTGGATGGCAGGCCCTACGAGCAGTACTTC. It yields the protein CASSLDGRPYEQYF.

The chain employs TRBV28 and TRBJ1-2; D gene unclear. This CDR3 is built from 13 residues. From germline, CDR1 is MDHEN and CDR2 SYDVKM. Deletions cut 1 base from V and 4 bases from J, with 7 bases between. CDR3 in amino acids: CASSLSGFYGYTF. CDR3 nucleotide sequence: TGTGCCAGCAGTTTATCAGGTTTCTATGGCTACACCTTC.